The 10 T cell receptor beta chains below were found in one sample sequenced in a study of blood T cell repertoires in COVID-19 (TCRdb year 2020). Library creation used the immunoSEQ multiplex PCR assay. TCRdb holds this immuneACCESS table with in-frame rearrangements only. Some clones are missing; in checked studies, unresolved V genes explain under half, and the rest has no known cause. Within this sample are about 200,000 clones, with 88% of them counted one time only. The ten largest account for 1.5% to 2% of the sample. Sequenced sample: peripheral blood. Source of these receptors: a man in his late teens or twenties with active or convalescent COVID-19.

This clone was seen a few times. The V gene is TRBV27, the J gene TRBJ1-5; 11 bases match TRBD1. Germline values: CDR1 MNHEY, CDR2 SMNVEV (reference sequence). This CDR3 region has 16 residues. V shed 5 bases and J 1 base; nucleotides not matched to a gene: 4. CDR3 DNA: TGTGCCAGCAGTCCACGGACAGGGGGCAGCAATCAGCCCCAGCATTTT. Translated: CASSPRTGGSNQPQHF.

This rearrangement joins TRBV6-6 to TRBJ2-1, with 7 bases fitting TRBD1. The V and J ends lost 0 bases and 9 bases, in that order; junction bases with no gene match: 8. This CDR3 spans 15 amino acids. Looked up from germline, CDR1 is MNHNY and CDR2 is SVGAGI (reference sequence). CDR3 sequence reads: CASSYSAGGWSEQFF. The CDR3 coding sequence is TGTGCCAGCAGTTACTCGGCAGGGGGTTGGAGTGAGCAGTTCTTC.

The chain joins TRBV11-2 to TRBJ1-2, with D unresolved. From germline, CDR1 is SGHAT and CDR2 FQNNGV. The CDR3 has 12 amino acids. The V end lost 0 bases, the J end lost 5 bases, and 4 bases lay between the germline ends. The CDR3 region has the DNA TGTGCCAGCAGCTTAGATCGGTATGGCTACACCTTC. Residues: CASSLDRYGYTF.

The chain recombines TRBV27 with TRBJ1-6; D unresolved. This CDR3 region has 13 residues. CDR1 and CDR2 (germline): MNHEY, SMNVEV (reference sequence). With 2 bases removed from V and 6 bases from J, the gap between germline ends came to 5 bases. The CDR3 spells CASSLGPNSPLHF. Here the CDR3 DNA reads TGTGCCAGCAGTTTAGGCCCTAATTCACCCCTCCACTTT.

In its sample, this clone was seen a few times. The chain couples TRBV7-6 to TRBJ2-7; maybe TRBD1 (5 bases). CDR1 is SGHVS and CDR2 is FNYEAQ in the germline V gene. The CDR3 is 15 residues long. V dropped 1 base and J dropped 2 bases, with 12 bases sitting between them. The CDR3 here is CASSLGQGIPYEQYF. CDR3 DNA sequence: TGTGCCAGCAGCTTAGGCCAGGGAATACCCTACGAGCAGTACTTC.

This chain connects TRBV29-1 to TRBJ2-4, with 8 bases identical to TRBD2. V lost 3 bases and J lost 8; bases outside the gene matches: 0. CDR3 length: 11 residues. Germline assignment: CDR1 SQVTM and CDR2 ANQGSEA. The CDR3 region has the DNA TGCAGCGTTGACGGGGGGGACATTCAGTACTTC. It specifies CSVDGGDIQYF.

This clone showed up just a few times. The CDR3 region has the DNA TGTGCCAGCAGTGTTGGGACTAGCGGGGCTAGCGTAGCCAAAAACATTCAGTACTTC. Its translation is CASSVGTSGASVAKNIQYF. The V gene is TRBV6-1, the J gene TRBJ2-4, with TRBD2 identical over 13 bases. CDR3 size: 19 residues. Germline CDR1 MNHNS, CDR2 SASEGT. The V and J ends lost 4 bases and 0 bases, in that order; junction bases with no gene match: 9.

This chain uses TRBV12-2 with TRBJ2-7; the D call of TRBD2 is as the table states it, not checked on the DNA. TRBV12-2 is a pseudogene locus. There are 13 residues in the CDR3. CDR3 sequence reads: CARGGRFSYEQYF. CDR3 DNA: TGTGCAAGGGGCGGGAGGTTCTCCTACGAGCAGTACTTC.

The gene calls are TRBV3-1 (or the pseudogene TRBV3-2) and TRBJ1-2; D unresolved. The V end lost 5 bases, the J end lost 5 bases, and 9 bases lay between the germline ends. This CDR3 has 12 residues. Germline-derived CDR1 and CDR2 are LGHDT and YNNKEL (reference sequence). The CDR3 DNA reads TGTGCCAGCAGCGATCAGGTTTATGGCTACACCTTC. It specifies CASSDQVYGYTF.

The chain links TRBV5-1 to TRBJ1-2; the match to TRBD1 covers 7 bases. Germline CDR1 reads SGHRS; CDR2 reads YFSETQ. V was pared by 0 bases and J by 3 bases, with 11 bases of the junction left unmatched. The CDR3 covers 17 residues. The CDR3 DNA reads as TGCGCCAGCAGCTTGGGGGGTTCCGGGACAGCTTACTATGGCTACACCTTC. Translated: CASSLGGSGTAYYGYTF.